This T cell receptor (beta chain) was sequenced for a study of T-cell memory formation after mild COVID-19. Overall study: In these data, TCR clusters were largely donor specific. General study results and limits: Shrinking CD4+ clones resided mostly in CM and EM, and CD8+ ones in EMRA. Balance between CD4 and CD8 was seen in clones contracting day 15 to 85, and a CD4+ lean was seen in later expanders. Memory sampled before infection contained some responding clones, suggesting cross-reactive memory joined.

Of note for this clonotype: The antigen is unknown.

TCRdb analysed the 5' RACE reads with MiXCR anew, one entry per CDR3 protein. The sample carries about 280,000 distinct CDR3 sequences, approximately 8.4% recorded once. The sequence derives from a young man who had mild COVID-19 (a few samples of this study predate the infection). Cell type and time point are not known. Source material: PBMCs or a T cell subset sorted from them (not recorded which).

The CDR3 reads CASSQEVPNDRQGYTF. CDR3 nucleotide sequence: TGTGCCAGCAGCCAAGAGGTCCCAAACGACAGGCAGGGCTACACCTTC. This chain uses TRBV4-2 with TRBJ1-2; D is possibly TRBD1 (6 bases). V was pared by 0 bases and J by 8 bases, with 19 bases between. Germline CDR1 LGHNA, CDR2 YNFKEQ. The CDR3 loop spans 16 amino acids.